Detailed here is one TCR beta chain. The target of this receptor is not known. No clone much larger than this one lies a single base away; base qualities are absent. TCRbeta CDR3 regions were amplified from genomic DNA by means of the immunoSEQ Assay, a bias-controlled multiplex PCR. The original pipeline was this. The number of nucleated cells in each sample was estimated by amplification of reference gene primers within the assay. To quantify the absolute abundance of each unique TCRbeta CDR3 rearrangement, sequence reads were collapsed and filtered. Productive Simpson clonality was computed per sample as the square root of Simpson's diversity index over productive rearrangements. What TCRdb holds here is the immuneACCESS table cut down to in-frame rearrangements. Part of the clones is not present; checked against another copy, under half of the missing clones reflect an unresolved V gene, and the others are unexplained. V and J calls and clone size are copied from that table; D and trimming were computed from the DNA. The sample table shows around 100,000 clones, and roughly 87% are seen once. In total, the top ten clones hold less than 8.5% of the sample.

Measured from the cysteine to the phenylalanine, the CDR3 is 14 residues long. Only the CDR3 region is kept as DNA, spanning 42 bases read in frame from base 1. CDR1 and CDR2, looked up from the germline V gene, are ENHRY and SYGVKD. V gives up 4 bases and J gives up 2 bases, and the segment between their germline ends measures 11 bases. Each collaborating institution followed its own protocols to collect whole blood in K2EDTA tubes. For TCRbeta analysis, collaborator samples were shipped as frozen whole blood, as isolated PBMCs, or as DNA extracted from either sample type. The entry originates in a study of blood T cell repertoires in COVID-19 (dated by TCRdb to 2020 to 2022). Broadly, across the study: The collaborator samples originated in the United States, Italy and Spain and spanned the acute and convalescent phases of COVID-19. HLA class I and class II types, where available, came from metadata supplied by the sample provider rather than from assay-based typing. The material from the prospective study consisted of cDNA or gDNA derived from T cells, B-cell-depleted T cells, or PBMCs. The sample metadata nearly always contained a de-identified subject ID, COVID-19 status, age in years and sex. The repertoires were released in a freely available public database meant as a resource for research on the immune response to SARS-CoV-2. Samples were obtained from the ongoing ImmuneRACE study (first 160 participants) and from approximately 1,200 subjects provided by 6 global collaborators. Deeply sampled blood TCRbeta repertoires from subjects exposed to, actively infected with, or recovered from COVID-19 were included in the dataset.

Paper-wide results and their limitations: Clinical and demographic metadata were provided uncurated, with the amount varying by source and participant.

The sequence links TRBV10-3 to TRBJ1-1; possibly the D gene is TRBD1, per 5 matching bases. The source material was peripheral blood. The sequence derives from a man aged 25-40 years in a cohort sampled during active COVID-19. The nucleotide sequence is given as TGTGCCATCAGTGCTGGAGACAGCAACACTGAAGCTTTCTTT. It encodes CAISAGDSNTEAFF.